These T cell receptor beta chains were read from a single sample in a study of T cells after yellow fever vaccination. One entry per CDR3 protein results from TCRdb running MiXCR on the 5' RACE reads. The sample has about 340,000 distinct CDR3 sequences, about an eighth seen once. The sequencing used CD4+ T cells sorted from PBMCs, collected 15 days after the yellow fever booster vaccination. The receptors originated from a man between 18 and 35 years old who received the YFV17D yellow fever vaccine. Each CDR3 is given with its conserved first and last residue. Fields, in order: clone size, D gene, J gene, V gene, CDR3 DNA, CDR3 protein. A D gene is named only where the DNA matches it firmly. Part of the rows lack a size; the others show once, few, many or a class for expanded clones.

. | . | TRBJ2-5 | TRBV9 | TGTGCCAGCAGCGTAGCTGCGGGGAGAGGAGAGACCCAGTACTTC | CASSVAAGRGETQYF
many | . | TRBJ2-2 | TRBV4-1 | TGCGCCAGCAGTCGCCGAATCCTACAGGATACGAACACCGGGGAGCTGTTTTTT | CASSRRILQDTNTGELFF
. | . | TRBJ1-2 | TRBV2 | TGTGCCAGCAGTCCTCTCGATAGGATTGGGTCTTCTTCGTATGGCTACACCTTC | CASSPLDRIGSSSYGYTF
. | . | TRBJ2-5 | TRBV9 | TGTGCCAGCAGCGTAGTAGGGGGGTGGCAAGAGACCCAGTACTTC | CASSVVGGWQETQYF
few | . | TRBJ2-3 | TRBV5-1 | TGCGCCAGCAGCTCCGGGACACCGAGAAGCACAGATACGCAGTATTTT | CASSSGTPRSTDTQYF
. | TRBD2 | TRBJ2-3 | TRBV20-1 | TGCAGTGCTAGCGTTGGGACTAGCGGGGGTCATACGCAGTATTTT | CSASVGTSGGHTQYF
few | . | TRBJ1-3 | TRBV6-5 | TGTGCCAGCAGTTACCGTCCGGAGCCTGGAAACACCATATATTTT | CASSYRPEPGNTIYF
. | . | TRBJ2-3 | TRBV6-2/TRBV6-3 | TGTGCCAGCAGTTACTCAGGGGGTACGCAGTATTTT | CASSYSGGTQYF
. | . | TRBJ2-5 | TRBV6-1 | TGTGCCAGCAGTGGATCCCGGGCGGTCGAGACCCAGTACTTC | CASSGSRAVETQYF
few | . | TRBJ2-7 | TRBV5-1 | TGCGCCAGCAGCCCAGTCAGGGTGGGCTCCTACGAGCAGTACTTC | CASSPVRVGSYEQYF
few | . | TRBJ2-6 | TRBV15 | TGTGCCACCAGCTCAGACCAGTCTGGGGCCAACGTCCTGACTTTC | CATSSDQSGANVLTF
few | . | TRBJ2-7 | TRBV27 | TGTGCCAGCAGTACCTCCGGGACTGGTACCTACGAGCAGTACTTC | CASSTSGTGTYEQYF
. | TRBD1 | TRBJ1-1 | TRBV6-6 | TGTGCCAGCAGTAACAGGGGAGAAGGCTCCCAAGCTTTCTTT | CASSNRGEGSQAFF
. | . | TRBJ1-6 | TRBV7-2 | TGTGCCAGCAGCTTCAGTGGAGCCACAAATAATTCACCCCTCCACTTT | CASSFSGATNNSPLHF
. | TRBD1 | TRBJ1-1 | TRBV11-1 | TGTGCCAGCAGCTTCCGGACAGGGGGGAACACTGAAGCTTTCTTT | CASSFRTGGNTEAFF
. | . | TRBJ2-2 | TRBV4-1 | TGCGCCAGCAGCCAATCCGCAGGGATGGCCGGGGAGCTGTTTTTT | CASSQSAGMAGELFF
few | TRBD2 | TRBJ2-3 | TRBV28 | TGTGCCAGCAGTCCCTGGTGGCCTAGCGGGGAAATAGATACGCAGTATTTT | CASSPWWPSGEIDTQYF
. | TRBD2 | TRBJ2-3 | TRBV24-1 | TGTGCCACCGGGGGGGATCTCACAGATACGCAGTATTTT | CATGGDLTDTQYF
many | . | TRBJ2-7 | TRBV7-6 | TGTGCCAGCAGCTTAGGGGCGGGACAGCCGATATTC | CASSLGAGQPIF
few | TRBD1 | TRBJ2-1 | TRBV9 | TGTGCCAGCAGCTACCAAATTGAGGGGGCAGGGGAGCAGTTCTTC | CASSYQIEGAGEQFF
. | TRBD1 | TRBJ2-7 | TRBV5-5 | TGTGCCAGCAGCGCACAGGGGACCTACGAGCAGTACTTC | CASSAQGTYEQYF
many | . | TRBJ2-2 | TRBV5-1 | TGCGCCAGCCAGGGACAAGAGACCGGGGAGCTGTTTTTT | CASQGQETGELFF